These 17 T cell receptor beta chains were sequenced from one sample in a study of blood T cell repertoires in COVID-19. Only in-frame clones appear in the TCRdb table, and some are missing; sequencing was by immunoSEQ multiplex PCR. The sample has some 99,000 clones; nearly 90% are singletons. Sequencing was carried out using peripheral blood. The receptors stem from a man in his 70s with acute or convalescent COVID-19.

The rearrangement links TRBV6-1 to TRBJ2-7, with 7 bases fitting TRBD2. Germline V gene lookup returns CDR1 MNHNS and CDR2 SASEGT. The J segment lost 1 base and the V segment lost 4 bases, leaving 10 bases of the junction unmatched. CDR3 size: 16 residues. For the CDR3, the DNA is TGTGCCAGCAGTGGGCTAGGAGCGGGGATTTCCTACGAGCAGTACGTC. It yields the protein CASSGLGAGISYEQYV.

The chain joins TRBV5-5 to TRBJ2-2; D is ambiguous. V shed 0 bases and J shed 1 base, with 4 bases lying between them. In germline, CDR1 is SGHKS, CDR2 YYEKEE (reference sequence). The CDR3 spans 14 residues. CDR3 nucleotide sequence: TGTGCCAGCAGCTTGGACGGGAACACCGGGGAGCTGTTTTTT. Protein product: CASSLDGNTGELFF.

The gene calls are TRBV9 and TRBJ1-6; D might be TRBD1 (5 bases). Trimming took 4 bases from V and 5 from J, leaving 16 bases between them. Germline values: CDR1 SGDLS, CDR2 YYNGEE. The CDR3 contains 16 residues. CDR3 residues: CASSLLDAGDNSPLHF. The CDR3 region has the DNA TGTGCCAGCAGCCTCCTTGACGCGGGGGATAATTCACCCCTCCACTTT.

The CDR3 DNA follows: TGTGCCAGTAGTATAGATGTGGGCAGCACCGGGGAGCTGTTTTTT. This translates into CASSIDVGSTGELFF. The rearrangement uses TRBV19 and TRBJ2-2; D is unclear. The CDR3 is made up of 15 amino acids. Deletions cut 0 bases from V and 4 bases from J, with 9 bases between. Germline CDR1 reads LNHDA; CDR2 reads SQIVND (reference sequence).

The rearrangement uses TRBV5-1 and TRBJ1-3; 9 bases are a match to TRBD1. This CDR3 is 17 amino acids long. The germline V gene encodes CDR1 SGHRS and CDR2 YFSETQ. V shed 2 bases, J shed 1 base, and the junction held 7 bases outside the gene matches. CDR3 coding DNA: TGCGCCAGCAGCTTTTCGACAGGGGGAGCTTCTGGAAACACCATATATTTT. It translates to CASSFSTGGASGNTIYF.

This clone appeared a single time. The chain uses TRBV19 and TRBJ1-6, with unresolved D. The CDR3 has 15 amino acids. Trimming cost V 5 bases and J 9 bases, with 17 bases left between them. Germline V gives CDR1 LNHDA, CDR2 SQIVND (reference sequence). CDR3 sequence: CASSSRVLGGSPLHF. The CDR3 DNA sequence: TGTGCCAGTAGTTCCCGGGTCCTCGGCGGTTCACCCCTCCACTTT.

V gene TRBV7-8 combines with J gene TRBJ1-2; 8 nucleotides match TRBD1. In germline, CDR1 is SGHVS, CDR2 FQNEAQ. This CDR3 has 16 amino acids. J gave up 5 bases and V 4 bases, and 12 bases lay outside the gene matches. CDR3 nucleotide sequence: TGTGCCAGCAGCTCCCAGGACAGGGACGGAATTTATGGCTACACCTTC. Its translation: CASSSQDRDGIYGYTF.

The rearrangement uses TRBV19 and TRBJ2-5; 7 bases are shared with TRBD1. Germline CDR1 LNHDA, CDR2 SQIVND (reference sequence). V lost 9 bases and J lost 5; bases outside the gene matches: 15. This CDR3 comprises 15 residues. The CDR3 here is CASGEGTAPAETQYF. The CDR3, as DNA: TGTGCCAGCGGCGAAGGGACAGCTCCCGCGGAGACCCAGTACTTC.

CDR3 amino acids: CASSPKARGHGYTF. The DNA for the CDR3 is TGCGCCAGCAGCCCGAAAGCCAGGGGCCATGGCTACACCTTC. The V call is TRBV4-1, the J call TRBJ1-2, with D perhaps matching TRBD1 (6 bases). Trimming shortened V by 4 bases and J by 6 bases, and 15 bases separated the two germline ends. The length of the CDR3 is 14 residues. Germline V CDR1 and CDR2: MGHRA, YSYEKL.

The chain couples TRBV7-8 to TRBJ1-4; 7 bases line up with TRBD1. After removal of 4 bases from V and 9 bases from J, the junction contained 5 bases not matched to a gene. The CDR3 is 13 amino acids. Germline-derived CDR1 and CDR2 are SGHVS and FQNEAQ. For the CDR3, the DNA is TGTGCCAGCAGCTCCCGGGACAGAAAAAAACTGTTTTTT. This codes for CASSSRDRKKLFF.

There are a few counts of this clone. CDR3 loop: CASSRELGGSDTQYF. CDR3 nucleotide sequence: TGTGCCAGCAGCCGAGAGTTGGGCGGGTCAGATACGCAGTATTTT. This chain joins TRBV4-2 and TRBJ2-3; TRBD2 is a possible D gene (5 bases). Germline-derived CDR1 and CDR2 are LGHNA and YNFKEQ. This CDR3 comprises 15 residues. Trimming removed 4 bases at V and 4 bases at J, with 15 bases between.

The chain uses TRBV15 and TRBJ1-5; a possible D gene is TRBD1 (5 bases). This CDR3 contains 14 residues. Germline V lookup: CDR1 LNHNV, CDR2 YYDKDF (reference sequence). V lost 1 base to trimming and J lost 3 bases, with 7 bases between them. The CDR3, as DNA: TGTGCCACCAGCAGAGCAGGGATCAATCAGCCCCAGCATTTT. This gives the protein CATSRAGINQPQHF.

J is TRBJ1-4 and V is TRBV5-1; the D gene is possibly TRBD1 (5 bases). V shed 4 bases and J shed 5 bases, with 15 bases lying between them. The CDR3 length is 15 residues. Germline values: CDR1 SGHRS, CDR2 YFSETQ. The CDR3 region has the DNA TGCGCCAGCAGCGACTCTCAGGGCAGCAATGAAAAACTGTTTTTT. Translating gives CASSDSQGSNEKLFF.

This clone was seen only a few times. CDR3: CASSGQGGATNEKLFF. The CDR3 region has the DNA TGTGCCAGCAGCGGACAGGGGGGAGCAACTAATGAAAAACTGTTTTTT. This chain connects TRBV7-6 to TRBJ1-4, with TRBD1 matching over 10 bases. Germline assignment: CDR1 SGHVS and CDR2 FNYEAQ. The CDR3 totals 16 residues. V was clipped by 5 bases and J by 0 bases; unmatched bases: 3.

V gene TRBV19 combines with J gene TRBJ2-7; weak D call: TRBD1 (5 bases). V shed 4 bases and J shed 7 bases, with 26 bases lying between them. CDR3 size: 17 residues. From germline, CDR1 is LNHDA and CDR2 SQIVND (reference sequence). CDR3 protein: CASSTGRLKGLEDEQYF. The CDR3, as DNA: TGTGCCAGTAGTACCGGGCGGCTCAAGGGGCTGGAAGATGAGCAGTACTTC.

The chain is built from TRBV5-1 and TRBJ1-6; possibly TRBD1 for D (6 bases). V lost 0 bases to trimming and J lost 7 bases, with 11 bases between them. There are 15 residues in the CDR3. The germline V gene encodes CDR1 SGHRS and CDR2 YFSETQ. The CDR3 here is CASSLDGTSNSPLHF. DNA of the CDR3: TGCGCCAGCAGCTTGGACGGGACATCCAATTCACCCCTCCACTTT.

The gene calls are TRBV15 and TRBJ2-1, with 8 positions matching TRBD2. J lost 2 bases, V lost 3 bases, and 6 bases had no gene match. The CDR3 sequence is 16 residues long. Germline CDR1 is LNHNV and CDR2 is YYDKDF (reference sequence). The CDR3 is CATSRFAGGPYNEQFF. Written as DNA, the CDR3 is TGTGCCACCAGCAGGTTTGCGGGGGGTCCCTACAATGAGCAGTTCTTC.